One TCR beta chain is described in this entry. The sample originates from a study of blood T cell repertoires in COVID-19. In the study overall: COVID-19 samples, acute and convalescent, were from the United States, Italy and Spain. PBMCs, B-cell-depleted T cells, or T cells were the source of the cDNA or gDNA that made up the material.

The CDR3 is made up of 14 amino acids. J gave up 4 bases and V 7 bases, and 6 bases lay outside the gene matches. Germline loops: CDR1 MNHNY, CDR2 SVGAGI (reference sequence). Per the authors' pipeline: Cell counts per sample came from amplifying reference gene primers. Repertoires were generated with immunoSEQ multiplex PCR, while TCRdb's copy carries only in-frame clones and drops some. V and J calls and clone size are those listed in that table; D and trimming were worked out from the DNA. The sample has roughly 260,000 clones; 80% to 90% are singletons. This receptor was obtained from a woman in her 70s with acute or convalescent COVID-19. Source material: peripheral blood. The chain uses TRBV6-6 and TRBJ2-1; TRBD1 agrees at 8 bases. The CDR3 DNA sequence: TGTGCCAGCACCCTTACAGGGGGTTACAATGAGCAGTTCTTC. It encodes CASTLTGGYNEQFF.